Sequencing of this TCR beta chain was carried out in a study of cytomegalovirus exposure and HLA in healthy donors. The PCR ran on 60 Vbeta and 13 Jbeta primers. Repertoires were generated with immunoSEQ multiplex PCR, while TCRdb's copy carries only in-frame clones and drops some. Of about 140,000 clones listed, almost 85% were seen once; the top ten hold about 1.5%. Study observations and caveats: Owing to their indistinguishability, certain V segments, notably TRBV6-2 and TRBV6-3, were excluded. It was reported that TCR beta sequences correctly inferred the HLA-A and HLA-B alleles for most subjects. Associated with cytomegalovirus, according to the listing, were around 160 TCR beta chains. With further analysis later on, most CMV-associated TCR beta chains appeared HLA-restricted.

V shed 7 bases and J shed 1 base, with 10 bases lying between them. The CDR3 covers 13 residues. CDR1 and CDR2 from the germline V gene are MNHNY and SVGAGI (reference sequence). Turning to this clone: Its cognate antigen is unknown.

The sequence was obtained from a man in his thirties or forties in good health and CMV-seropositive. Material: PBMCs. The rearrangement links TRBV6-6 to TRBJ2-5; D possibly corresponds to TRBD2 (6 bases). The CDR3 reads CASTRDFQETQYF. In nucleotides, the CDR3 is TGTGCCAGCACCAGGGACTTCCAAGAGACCCAGTACTTC.